Following are 29 T cell receptor beta chains from one sample sequenced in a study of T-cell memory formation after mild COVID-19. TCRdb recomputed calls from the 5' RACE reads with MiXCR, one row per CDR3 protein. The data show 300,000 to 400,000 distinct CDR3 sequences, under 30% seen once. The sequencing sample was made of PBMCs or a T cell subset sorted from them (not recorded which). All receptors come from an adult woman who had mild COVID-19 (a few samples of this study predate the infection). Cell type and time point are not known.

V gene TRBV4-1 combines with J gene TRBJ2-2; D is unresolved. The V end was cut by 1 base, the J end by 9 bases, with 12 bases between. The CDR3 is 14 residues long. CDR1 is MGHRA and CDR2 is YSYEKL in the germline V gene. CDR3 region: CASSQVTAAWELFF. As DNA, the CDR3 is TGCGCCAGCAGCCAAGTTACAGCCGCGTGGGAGCTGTTTTTT.

The CDR3 DNA reads TGCAGCGTTGACCCGACAGGAGCCAAAAACATTCAGTACTTC. It translates to CSVDPTGAKNIQYF. V is TRBV29-1 and J is TRBJ2-4; D is perhaps TRBD1 (6 bases). The length of the CDR3 is 14 residues. CDR1 is SQVTM and CDR2 is ANQGSEA in the germline V gene. Trimming shortened V by 3 bases and J by 0 bases, and 9 bases separated the two germline ends.

Here the CDR3 DNA reads TGTGCCAGCAGTGAAATCGGGACAGTCACCGGGGAGCTGTTTTTT. Translation: CASSEIGTVTGELFF. The rearrangement uses TRBV6-1 and TRBJ2-2; 7 nucleotides agree with TRBD1. This CDR3 is built from 15 residues. V shed 2 bases, J shed 4 bases, and the junction held 4 bases outside the gene matches. Germline V gives CDR1 MNHNS, CDR2 SASEGT.

V is TRBV6-2 or TRBV6-3 and J is TRBJ2-1, with D unresolved. The germline V and J ends were trimmed by 2 bases and 9 bases, with 8 bases remaining between them. There are 12 residues in the CDR3. Germline V lookup: CDR1 MNHEY, CDR2 SVGEGT. This chain's CDR3 is CASSYKIGEQFF. Written as DNA, the CDR3 is TGTGCCAGCAGTTACAAGATAGGTGAGCAGTTCTTC.

This clonotype was counted a few times. V is TRBV7-8 and J is TRBJ1-5; a possible D gene is TRBD1 (6 bases). There are 14 residues in the CDR3. Germline V CDR1 and CDR2: SGHVS, FQNEAQ. Trimming took off 1 base at V and 7 bases at J, with 11 bases between the two ends. CDR3 in DNA: TGTGCCAGCAGCTTAGGATTGGGGGCACAGCCCCAGCATTTT. It encodes CASSLGLGAQPQHF.

This clonotype was seen a single time. The chain has TRBV20-1 and TRBJ1-1; D gene ambiguous. The germline V and J ends were trimmed by 0 bases and 7 bases, with 18 bases remaining between them. The CDR3 covers 15 residues. Germline CDR1 reads DFQATT; CDR2 reads SNEGSKA (reference sequence). The CDR3 DNA reads TGCAGTGCTAGAGATTATGGAACAGCCTCCTATGAAGCTTTCTTT. Translation gives CSARDYGTASYEAFF.

This clonotype was counted a few times. The CDR3 loop reads CASSPFLGSGPDTQYF. Here the CDR3 DNA reads TGTGCCAGCAGCCCATTCTTAGGGTCTGGCCCAGATACGCAGTATTTT. The chain recombines TRBV7-3 with TRBJ2-3; D ambiguous. The CDR3 has 16 amino acids. V gave up 5 bases and J gave up 4 bases, with 19 bases separating them. Germline-derived CDR1 and CDR2 are SGHTA and FQGTGA.

V and J are TRBV4-3 and TRBJ2-7; 7 positions agree with TRBD1. This CDR3 comprises 15 residues. CDR1 is LGHNA, CDR2 YSLEER, per germline. Trimming cost V 0 bases and J 2 bases; bases outside gene matches: 4. CDR3 loop: CASSQDWTGAYEQYF. DNA of the CDR3: TGCGCCAGCAGCCAAGATTGGACAGGAGCCTACGAGCAGTACTTC.

This chain links TRBV3-1 with TRBJ1-1; possible D gene TRBD1, 5 bases. Germline V CDR1 and CDR2: LGHDT, YNNKEL (reference sequence). The CDR3 has 14 amino acids. Trimming cost V 1 base and J 1 base, with 7 bases left between them. The CDR3 sequence: CASSQGGRNTEAFF. CDR3 nucleotide sequence: TGTGCCAGCAGCCAAGGGGGCCGGAACACTGAAGCTTTCTTT.

J is TRBJ1-1 and V is TRBV7-9; the match to TRBD1 covers 7 bases. The CDR3 runs to 16 residues. V shed 5 bases, J shed 1 base, and the junction held 10 bases outside the gene matches. Germline V CDR1 and CDR2: SEHNR, FQNEAQ (reference sequence). This CDR3 is CASSTPTGTENTEAFF. CDR3 nucleotides: TGTGCCAGCAGCACTCCTACCGGGACAGAGAACACTGAAGCTTTCTTT. The entire variable domain, with the rest obtained from reference TRBV7-9 and TRBJ1-1, is as follows: DTGVSQNPRHKITKRGQNVTFRCDPISEHNRLYWYRQTLGQGPEFLTYFQNEAQLEKSRLLSDRFSAERPKGSFSTLEIQRTEQGDSAMYLCASSTPTGTENTEAFFGQGTRLTVV.

The gene calls are TRBV5-1 and TRBJ1-1; 8 bases are shared with TRBD1. Germline trimming cut 3 bases from V and 6 bases from J; bases unmatched to any gene: 10. CDR3 size: 15 residues. Germline V lookup: CDR1 SGHRS, CDR2 YFSETQ. CDR3 amino acids: CASSSPDRGMAEAFF. CDR3 in DNA: TGCGCCAGCAGCTCACCAGACAGGGGAATGGCTGAAGCTTTCTTT.

V is TRBV28 and J is TRBJ1-2; D is uncertain. Between the trimmed V and J ends, which lost 9 bases and 3 bases, there was a span of 11 bases. The length of the CDR3 is 12 residues. Germline V gives CDR1 MDHEN, CDR2 SYDVKM. The CDR3 protein is CASQGIDYGYTF. DNA of the CDR3: TGTGCCAGTCAAGGCATAGACTATGGCTACACCTTC.

This clonotype has more than one count but fewer than ten. The chain joins TRBV11-1 to TRBJ2-7, with D possibly TRBD2 on 6 matching bases. The germline V gene encodes CDR1 SGHAT and CDR2 FQDESV (reference sequence). This CDR3 has 15 amino acids. The germline V and J ends were trimmed by 2 bases and 3 bases, with 14 bases remaining between them. The CDR3 nucleotides read TGTGCCAGCAGCTTATCCACTAGCTCCCTCTACGAGCAGTACTTC. This encodes CASSLSTSSLYEQYF.

The chain recombines TRBV7-3 with TRBJ1-1; a possible D gene is TRBD1 (5 bases). The ends were cut back, 5 bases at V and 4 bases at J, with 14 bases in the middle. Germline V gene data show CDR1 as SGHTA and CDR2 as FQGTGA. The CDR3 is 14 amino acids. CDR3 loop: CASSPTGGVTEAFF. CDR3 DNA: TGTGCCAGCAGCCCCACGGGGGGTGTCACTGAAGCTTTCTTT.

This clonotype was detected ten times or more. CDR3 amino acids: CASGLGNEQFF. The CDR3 DNA reads as TGTGCTAGTGGTTTGGGCAATGAGCAGTTCTTC. This chain uses TRBV12-5 with TRBJ2-1; D unresolved. Germline V gene lookup returns CDR1 LGHNT and CDR2 FRNRAP. This CDR3 spans 11 amino acids. The V end lost 1 base, the J end lost 6 bases, and 1 base lay between the germline ends.

This clonotype has a single count. CDR3 sequence reads: CASSFLGGRADTQYF. The CDR3 coding sequence is TGTGCCAGCAGTTTCCTTGGGGGGCGCGCAGATACGCAGTATTTT. The V call is TRBV6-6, the J call TRBJ2-3, with D possibly called TRBD1 or TRBD2 (6 bases each). Trimming shortened V by 4 bases and J by 4 bases, and 15 bases separated the two germline ends. This CDR3 has 15 amino acids. Germline V gene lookup returns CDR1 MNHNY and CDR2 SVGAGI (reference sequence).

V gene TRBV12-3 or TRBV12-4 combines with J gene TRBJ2-7; 8 positions match TRBD2. V lost 6 bases and J lost 6; bases outside the gene matches: 4. This CDR3 has 12 amino acids. The DNA of the CDR3 is TGTGCCAGCAGAGCGGGAGTAGGCGAGCAGTACTTC. As protein: CASRAGVGEQYF.

The CDR3 DNA sequence: TGTGCCTGGAGTGACCCGGGACAGGGGAGGTACGGGAACACTGAAGCTTTCTTT. This translates into CAWSDPGQGRYGNTEAFF. The chain combines TRBV30 with TRBJ1-1; TRBD1 matches at 10 bases. The ends lost 1 base at V and 1 base at J; junction bases unmatched: 12. Germline CDR1 and CDR2: GTSNPN and SVGIG (reference sequence). The CDR3 totals 18 residues.

This chain links TRBV19 with TRBJ2-1; D is unresolved. V lost 4 bases to trimming and J lost 5 bases, with 15 bases between them. The CDR3 has 15 residues. Germline CDR1 and CDR2: LNHDA and SQIVND (reference sequence). CDR3 amino acids: CASSTGIGLNNEQFF. The CDR3 DNA follows: TGTGCCAGTAGTACTGGGATTGGGCTTAACAATGAGCAGTTCTTC.

V and J are TRBV20-1 and TRBJ1-5; TRBD1 might be the D (6 bases). Germline V gene lookup returns CDR1 DFQATT and CDR2 SNEGSKA (reference sequence). This CDR3 has 15 amino acids. Trimming cost V 4 bases and J 6 bases, with 19 bases left between them. CDR3 nucleotides: TGCAGTGCTACCGAAGGGGCAGGGGTTGGTCAGCCCCAGCATTTT. It specifies CSATEGAGVGQPQHF.

In this sample, this clonotype turned up a few times. The chain carries TRBV7-9 and TRBJ2-3, with TRBD1 matching over 8 bases. CDR3 size: 15 residues. J was trimmed by 5 bases and V by 5 bases; bases with no gene match: 9. CDR1 is SEHNR and CDR2 is FQNEAQ in the germline V gene (reference sequence). The CDR3 region is CASSTRTGFGDTQYF. DNA of the CDR3: TGTGCCAGCAGCACCCGGACAGGGTTTGGAGATACGCAGTATTTT.

The chain recombines TRBV9 with TRBJ1-2; perhaps TRBD1 as D (5 bases). Per germline, CDR1 SGDLS and CDR2 YYNGEE. The CDR3 spans 15 residues. Deletions cut 3 bases from V and 4 bases from J, with 16 bases between. CDR3 region: CASSADPGTFYGYTF. The DNA of the CDR3 is TGTGCCAGCAGCGCAGACCCCGGGACGTTCTATGGCTACACCTTC.

The rearrangement joins TRBV6-5 to TRBJ2-5; D is undetermined. CDR1 MNHEY and CDR2 SVGAGI come from the germline V gene. V was pared by 3 bases and J by 5 bases, with 10 bases between. CDR3 size: 13 residues. The DNA of the CDR3 is TGTGCCAGCAGTTATTATATAAGTGAGACCCAGTACTTC. It encodes CASSYYISETQYF.

The gene calls are TRBV11-2 and TRBJ1-1; 8 nucleotides align to TRBD1. The V gene end was trimmed by 3 bases and the J gene end by 1 base; junction bases not matched to a gene: 1. Germline V CDR1 and CDR2: SGHAT, FQNNGV. The CDR3 spans 14 residues. CDR3 loop: CASSFGTGNTEAFF. CDR3 in DNA: TGTGCCAGCAGCTTCGGGACAGGGAACACTGAAGCTTTCTTT.

This clonotype has just a few counts. The chain couples TRBV20-1 to TRBJ2-3, with TRBD2 matching over 8 bases. The CDR3 consists of 16 residues. Trimming removed 3 bases from V and 0 bases from J; junction bases left unmatched: 8. CDR1 is DFQATT and CDR2 is SNEGSKA in the germline V gene (reference sequence). The CDR3 here is CSASHRGGISTDTQYF. CDR3 bases: TGCAGTGCTAGTCATCGCGGGGGGATAAGCACAGATACGCAGTATTTT.

The table lists this clonotype with a few counts. The V gene is TRBV5-1, the J gene TRBJ2-5, with TRBD1 matching over 12 bases. Germline V gene sequence: CDR1 SGHRS, CDR2 YFSETQ. The CDR3 covers 15 residues. V gave up 4 bases and J gave up 4 bases; unmatched junction bases: 5. CDR3 loop: CASSPGTGGSETQYF. CDR3 DNA: TGCGCCAGCAGCCCTGGGACAGGGGGCTCAGAGACCCAGTACTTC.

Turning to this clonotype: The junction differs from germline at one of its ends, possibly a read error. The chain has TRBV7-3 and TRBJ2-1; 9 positions match TRBD2. Germline CDR1 SGHTA, CDR2 FQGTGA. The CDR3 is 15 amino acids. In DNA form, the CDR3 reads TGTGCCAGCAGCCTAACGGTCTCGACTAGCGGTGAGCAGTTCTTC. The encoded protein is CASSLTVSTSGEQFF.

The genes are TRBV4-2 and TRBJ1-1; TRBD1 is a possible D gene (5 bases). CDR3 length equals 17 residues. Germline assignment: CDR1 LGHNA and CDR2 YNFKEQ. V shed 1 base and J shed 5 bases, with 20 bases lying between them. CDR3 residues: CASSQGKIAGRKTEAFF. Here the CDR3 DNA reads TGTGCCAGCAGCCAAGGGAAAATTGCGGGGCGGAAAACTGAAGCTTTCTTT.

The table lists this clonotype with a few counts. The V and J genes are TRBV5-1 and TRBJ2-2; D remains unclear. V was trimmed by 0 bases and J by 2 bases, leaving 8 bases between them. There are 15 residues in the CDR3. Germline V gene data show CDR1 as SGHRS and CDR2 as YFSETQ. The CDR3 region is CASSLGARNTGELFF. CDR3 sequence (DNA): TGCGCCAGCAGCTTGGGGGCAAGAAACACCGGGGAGCTGTTTTTT.